The sequence of this T cell receptor (beta chain) was determined in a study of cytomegalovirus exposure and HLA in healthy donors. This clone was detected only a few times. The V end was cut by 5 bases, the J end by 6 bases, with 19 bases between. CDR3 length equals 15 residues. The V gene's germline CDR1 is SEHNR and CDR2 FQNEAQ (reference sequence). PCR employed 60 Vbeta and 13 Jbeta primers. TCRdb's table, derived via immunoSEQ multiplex PCR, lists solely in-frame clones and lacks some. The sample includes about 120,000 clones, around 10% of them seen just once. The sample taken for sequencing was PBMCs. V and J are TRBV7-9 and TRBJ1-1; D perhaps matches TRBD1 (6 bases). This TCR came from a man aged 25-45 years in good health and CMV-seronegative. CDR3 coding DNA: TGTGCCAGCAGCCGGGATACAGGGATCTTAGCTGAAGCTTTCTTT. Its protein is CASSRDTGILAEAFF.